This T cell receptor (beta chain) was captured in a study of CD8 T cells in ankylosing spondylitis. Whole-study results and caveats: Typical of ankylosing spondylitis blood, it appeared, was a TCR beta motif of fewer than 10 highly homologous variants. Reports say disease-linked clones showed up significantly more in matched ankylosing spondylitis synovial fluid.

This clonotype was seen a few times. Its target is not known. The CDR3 length is 12 residues. In germline, CDR1 is KGHSH, CDR2 LQKENI. With 1 base removed from V and 5 bases from J, the gap between germline ends came to 4 bases. TCRdb independently ran MiXCR on the 5' RACE reads; one entry per CDR3 protein. Among 290,000 or so distinct CDR3 sequences listed, about a fifth were seen once. The source material was blood, either unsorted or a sorted T cell fraction (not recorded which). This sequence originates from a female donor with ankylosing spondylitis or in good health (not recorded which). The chain combines TRBV18 with TRBJ2-3; D remains unclear. CDR3 DNA sequence: TGTGCCAGCTCACCACAAGGAGATACGCAGTATTTT. Translated: CASSPQGDTQYF.